This TCR beta chain was documented in a study of spatial heterogeneity in lung cancer. This clonotype was observed at least ten times. Its antigen is unknown. This beta chain came through as a stray read in a library set up for alpha chains, and its size says little. TCR cDNA molecules each carried a unique molecular identifier. TCRdb independently ran MiXCR on the 5' RACE reads; one entry per CDR3 protein. The table lists 15,000 to 20,000 distinct CDR3 sequences, around 6.2% of them singletons. Noted time point: sample taken at primary tumor resection. Samples were donated by 72 untreated early-stage non-small cell lung cancer patients. Extraction of whole RNA from tumor, nontumor lung or frozen PBMC preceded unsorted sequencing. Study conclusions and caveats: Counts of expanded alpha and beta TCRs within tumors tracked the tumor nonsynonymous mutation count.

The CDR3 is 14 amino acids. V gave up 1 base and J gave up 5 bases, with 11 bases separating them. Germline assignment: CDR1 SGHVS and CDR2 FQNEAQ. This TCR derives from a male donor with early-stage non-small cell lung cancer. This chain connects TRBV7-8 to TRBJ1-1, with D hard to call. The sequences come from lung tumor tissue, collected at surgery. The CDR3 nucleotides are TGTGCCAGCAGCTTAGAATTGGGTCTTACTGAAGCTTTCTTT. As protein: CASSLELGLTEAFF.